The source of this T cell receptor (beta chain) is a study of shared clonotypes between healthy human individuals. Study context: CD4 naive cells filled three plates per donor, CD4 memory three, CD8 naive two and CD8 memory one.

Sorted-subset replicate PCRs used around 220 ng DNA, around 31,000 T cell genomes. Repertoires were generated with immunoSEQ multiplex PCR, while TCRdb's copy carries only in-frame clones and drops some. The table has approximately 2,000,000 clones, roughly 93% seen once; the top ten hold around 1.7%. Study-wide points: Few donors limited the genetic and exposure-history diversity represented. Deeper or shallower sequencing was expected to change how clonotypes are shared among donors.

Germline V CDR1 and CDR2: SNHLY, FYNNEI. This CDR3 contains 15 residues. J gave up 2 bases and V 6 bases, and 9 bases lay outside the gene matches. This clone has just one count. The target antigen is unknown. Naivety among CD8 cells was defined by CD45RO negativity and positive CCR7 selection, thereby excluding terminally differentiated effector memory CD45RA+ cells. The sample comprised naive CD8+ T cells from PBMCs. The sequence derives from a man aged 18 to 29 in good health. Some clones in this sample may be carry-over from other donors' samples. The rearrangement links TRBV2 to TRBJ1-2; the match to TRBD1 covers 7 bases. The CDR3 spells CASRDSTGPNYGYTF. The CDR3 DNA reads as TGTGCCAGCAGGGACTCGACAGGGCCCAACTATGGCTACACCTTC.